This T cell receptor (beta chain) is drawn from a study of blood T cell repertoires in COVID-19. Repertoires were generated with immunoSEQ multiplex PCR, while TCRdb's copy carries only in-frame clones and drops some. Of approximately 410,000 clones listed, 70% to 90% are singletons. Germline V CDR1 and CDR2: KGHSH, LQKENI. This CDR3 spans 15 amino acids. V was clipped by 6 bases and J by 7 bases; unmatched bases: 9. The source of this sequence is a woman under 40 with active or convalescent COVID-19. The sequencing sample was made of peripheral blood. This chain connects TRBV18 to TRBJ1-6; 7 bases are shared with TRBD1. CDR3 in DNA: TGTGCCAGCTCTCTTACAGGGGTTTTGAATTCACCCCTCCACTTT. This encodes CASSLTGVLNSPLHF.